This T cell receptor beta chain emerged from a study of T cell repertoires in cytomegalovirus infection. The wider study: It was recently identified HLA-C-restricted and well-studied HLA-B-restricted CMV epitopes that the study used. Public TCR beta signatures indicated both CMV infection and matching HLA type. Study results and limitations: Cumulative public TCR beta family frequency identified CMV carriers with the relevant HLA. In two of eight donors, the top clonotype was HLA-C-restricted CMV-specific.

Germline V gives CDR1 DFQATT, CDR2 SNEGSKA (reference sequence). V gave up 1 base and J gave up 1 base, with 11 bases separating them. The CDR3 runs 15 residues. TCRdb reprocessed the reads via MiXCR and lists one record per CDR3 protein. The sample has hundreds of thousands of distinct CDR3 sequences, around a third seen once. The count of this clonotype is one. Antigen specificity is unknown. This specimen was cultured PBMCs, taken from culture after CMV antigen stimulation. This TCR came from a human donor in good health (CMV status not recorded). Some clones in this sample may be carry-over from other donors' samples. The chain combines TRBV20-1 with TRBJ1-5; maybe TRBD1 (5 bases). CDR3: CSARGIRQSNQPQHF. CDR3 nucleotides: TGCAGTGCTAGAGGAATCAGACAGAGCAATCAGCCCCAGCATTTT.